This T cell receptor (beta chain) was obtained from a study of T-cell reconstitution after alpha-beta-depleted transplantation in children. Study-level results: Reported findings indicate that, about two months after transplant, alpha-beta T cells came from several hundred expanded clones, which were derived from non-depleted graft cells.

In its sample, this clonotype was seen many times. What it binds is not known. The length of the CDR3 is 12 residues. CDR1 is MGHDK, CDR2 SYGVNS, per germline. J gave up 3 bases and V 4 bases, and 0 bases lay outside the gene matches. For TCRbeta, the library was prepared with unique molecular identifiers. TCRdb re-analysed the PCR reads in MiXCR, keeping a single row per CDR3 protein. This sample has approximately 230,000 distinct CDR3 sequences, with about 25% found just once. V is TRBV25-1 and J is TRBJ2-7; 7 bases line up with TRBD2. The source of this sequence is a girl aged 2 to 9 with Fanconi anemia, due to receive a stem cell transplant. Sequencing used PBMCs, obtained before TCRalphabeta/CD19-depleted stem cell transplant. CDR3: CASSGTSYEQYF. The CDR3 bases are TGTGCCAGCAGTGGGACTAGCTACGAGCAGTACTTC.